This passage covers 32 T cell receptor beta chains from one sample sequenced in a study of cytomegalovirus exposure and HLA in healthy donors. Primers included in the PCR were 60 Vbeta and 13 Jbeta primers. Repertoires were generated with immunoSEQ multiplex PCR, while TCRdb's copy carries only in-frame clones and drops some. The sample lists approximately 160,000 clones, just over 70% occurring once. The sample taken for sequencing was PBMCs. The origin of the receptors is a young man in good health and CMV-seropositive.

V gene TRBV7-9 combines with J gene TRBJ1-2; D ambiguous. Germline V gene lookup returns CDR1 SEHNR and CDR2 FQNEAQ (reference sequence). Trimming shortened V by 5 bases and J by 13 bases, and 20 bases separated the two germline ends. This CDR3 comprises 13 residues. DNA of the CDR3: TGTGCCAGCAGCCTCCCGCCGACTGCGCCGTTCACCTTC. It encodes CASSLPPTAPFTF.

The table lists this clone with a count of one. The genes are TRBV27 and TRBJ1-3; 9 bases agree with TRBD1. After removal of 4 bases from V and 2 bases from J, the junction contained 3 bases not matched to a gene. The CDR3 loop spans 15 amino acids. Germline V gene data show CDR1 as MNHEY and CDR2 as SMNVEV (reference sequence). Here the CDR3 reads CASSYRGPAGNTIYF. The CDR3 region has the DNA TGTGCCAGCAGTTACAGGGGGCCAGCTGGAAACACCATATATTTT.

The DNA of the CDR3 is TGTGCCAGTCGACAGGGGGGGACCGGGGAGCTGTTTTTT. This translates into CASRQGGTGELFF. The chain employs TRBV19 and TRBJ2-2, with 9 bases that match TRBD1. Germline V CDR1 and CDR2: LNHDA, SQIVND (reference sequence). Trimming at V came to 8 bases and at J to 5 bases, leaving 3 bases not matched to a gene. The CDR3 extends over 13 amino acids.

V gene TRBV6-1 combines with J gene TRBJ2-1; TRBD1 matches 7 bases. The CDR3 is 16 amino acids. Germline values: CDR1 MNHNS, CDR2 SASEGT. V trimming: 5 bases; J trimming: 0 bases; junction bases outside the gene matches: 7. This chain's CDR3 is CASSKEQGLSYNEQFF. In DNA form, the CDR3 reads TGTGCCAGCAGTAAAGAACAGGGGCTCTCCTACAATGAGCAGTTCTTC.

This chain links TRBV11-3 with TRBJ1-1, with D possibly TRBD1 on 5 matching bases. CDR3 length equals 13 residues. Trimming took off 5 bases at V and 1 base at J, with 8 bases between the two ends. In germline, CDR1 is SGHNT, CDR2 YENEEA. This CDR3 reads CASSRTPNTEAFF. CDR3 nucleotide sequence: TGTGCCAGCAGCCGGACACCGAACACTGAAGCTTTCTTT.

The genes are TRBV5-1 and TRBJ2-2; the D gene is possibly TRBD2 (7 bases). The germline CDR1 and CDR2 sequences are SGHRS and YFSETQ. V gave up 3 bases and J gave up 1 base, with 13 bases separating them. This CDR3 is 16 amino acids long. The CDR3 is CASSSGRGQNTGELFF. The CDR3, as DNA: TGCGCCAGCAGCTCGGGGCGGGGGCAGAACACCGGGGAGCTGTTTTTT.

This clone has a handful of counts. The genes are TRBV7-9 and TRBJ1-5; D might be TRBD1 (6 bases). The CDR3 extends over 16 amino acids. Trimming removed 5 bases at V and 5 bases at J, with 19 bases between. Looked up from germline, CDR1 is SEHNR and CDR2 is FQNEAQ (reference sequence). The DNA for the CDR3 is TGTGCCAGCAGCGGAGGACAGTCCCCCCAAGATCAGCCCCAGCATTTT. Encoded protein: CASSGGQSPQDQPQHF. The entire variable domain, with the rest obtained from reference TRBV7-9 and TRBJ1-5, is as follows: DTGVSQNPRHKITKRGQNVTFRCDPISEHNRLYWYRQTLGQGPEFLTYFQNEAQLEKSRLLSDRFSAERPKGSFSTLEIQRTEQGDSAMYLCASSGGQSPQDQPQHFGDGTRLSIL.

The V gene is TRBV4-1, the J gene TRBJ1-5, with a possible D match to TRBD1 (5 bases). Germline V gives CDR1 MGHRA, CDR2 YSYEKL. V dropped 3 bases and J dropped 4 bases, with 19 bases sitting between them. There are 17 residues in the CDR3. CDR3 region: CASSHSAPRGFNQPQHF. Written as DNA, the CDR3 is TGCGCCAGCAGCCACTCAGCCCCCCGGGGGTTTAATCAGCCCCAGCATTTT.

This chain connects TRBV11-2 to TRBJ2-2; possible D gene TRBD2, 5 bases. V gave up 5 bases and J gave up 5 bases, with 12 bases separating them. The CDR3 covers 14 residues. CDR1 and CDR2 from the germline V gene are SGHAT and FQNNGV. In DNA form, the CDR3 reads TGTGCCAGCAGCCCTATGGGAGAAACCGGGGAGCTGTTTTTT. It is translated as CASSPMGETGELFF.

The V call is TRBV6-4, the J call TRBJ2-3; 8 bases align to TRBD2. CDR3 length equals 15 residues. J was trimmed by 6 bases and V by 0 bases; bases with no gene match: 5. Germline CDR1 MRHNA, CDR2 SNTAGT. Here the CDR3 DNA reads TGTGCCAGCAGTGACTCGTTAGCGGGATGGGATACGCAGTATTTT. This sequence encodes CASSDSLAGWDTQYF.

The chain has TRBV28 and TRBJ2-6; weak D call: TRBD1 (6 bases). The CDR3 covers 15 residues. Germline values: CDR1 MDHEN, CDR2 SYDVKM. V lost 5 bases to trimming and J lost 4 bases, with 12 bases between them. CDR3 protein: CASSKTGTGANVLTF. DNA for the CDR3: TGTGCCAGCAGTAAAACAGGGACCGGGGCCAACGTCCTGACTTTC.

The chain combines TRBV28 with TRBJ2-5; TRBD2 matches at 11 bases. V dropped 5 bases and J dropped 1; count of bases not matched to a gene: 6. The CDR3 spans 16 residues. CDR1 MDHEN and CDR2 SYDVKM come from the germline V gene. The CDR3 loop is CASSVRTSGFQETQYF. DNA of the CDR3: TGTGCCAGCAGTGTCCGGACTAGCGGGTTCCAAGAGACCCAGTACTTC.

A remark on this clone: Compared with germline, one end of the junction differs, possibly owing to a read error. The chain has TRBV18 and TRBJ2-3; 9 nucleotides line up with TRBD2. Germline CDR1 and CDR2: KGHSH and LQKENI. The length of the CDR3 is 16 residues. The CDR3 here is CASSPPGGGARDTQYF. The CDR3 DNA reads as TGTGCCAGCTCCCCACCAGGCGGGGGGGCAAGGGATACGCAGTATTTT.

The J gene is TRBJ2-7, the V gene TRBV6-1; 8 bases line up with TRBD1. Germline V gene data show CDR1 as MNHNS and CDR2 as SASEGT. V shed 6 bases and J 5 bases; nucleotides not matched to a gene: 3. The length of the CDR3 is 12 residues. In DNA, the CDR3 is TGTGCCAGCAGCGCACAGGGGGACGAGCAGTACGTC. It specifies CASSAQGDEQYV.

The chain is built from TRBV19 and TRBJ2-1; D is unresolved. Germline V lookup: CDR1 LNHDA, CDR2 SQIVND (reference sequence). Trimming left V 3 bases short and J 3 bases short, with 12 bases between. This CDR3 comprises 15 residues. CDR3 amino acids: CASSINGARYNEQFF. The CDR3, as DNA: TGTGCCAGTAGTATTAACGGAGCCCGCTACAATGAGCAGTTCTTC. Combining the CDR3 with reference TRBV19 and TRBJ2-1 gives the whole variable domain DGGITQSPKYLFRKEGQNVTLSCEQNLNHDAMYWYRQDPGQGLRLIYYSQIVNDFQKGDIAEGYSVSREKKESFPLTVTSAQKNPTAFYLCASSINGARYNEQFFGPGTRLTVL.

The chain uses TRBV27 and TRBJ1-5, with no clear D. V dropped 7 bases and J dropped 5 bases, with 6 bases sitting between them. Germline lookup yields CDR1 MNHEY and CDR2 SMNVEV (reference sequence). CDR3 length: 11 amino acids. CDR3 bases: TGTGCCAGCAACTTAGATCAGCCCCAGCATTTT. Its protein product is CASNLDQPQHF.

The CDR3 nucleotides are TGTGCCAGCAGCCGCGGGGGGTTCACAGATACGCAGTATTTT. This translates into CASSRGGFTDTQYF. The genes are TRBV5-8 and TRBJ2-3; TRBD2 agrees at 8 bases. With V trimmed by 4 bases and J by 2 bases, 3 bases remained unmatched. The germline V gene has CDR1 SGHTS and CDR2 YDEGEE. CDR3 length: 14 residues.

This clone has more than one count but fewer than ten. Other DNA sequences within the sample encode an identical CDR3. The chain carries TRBV11-2 and TRBJ1-2, with 8 nucleotides matching TRBD1. This CDR3 region has 13 residues. Germline CDR1 SGHAT, CDR2 FQNNGV. V lost 4 bases, J lost 5 bases, and 3 bases stayed unmatched. This CDR3 is CASSSTGVYGYTF. DNA of the CDR3: TGTGCCAGCAGCTCGACAGGGGTTTATGGCTACACCTTC.

This chain links TRBV6-1 with TRBJ1-1; 8 nucleotides match TRBD1. The CDR3 totals 16 residues. Germline assignment: CDR1 MNHNS and CDR2 SASEGT. V lost 1 base to trimming and J lost 1 base; unmatched junction nucleotides: 5. The CDR3 spells CASSEVRGRKNTEAFF. Here the CDR3 DNA reads TGTGCCAGCAGTGAAGTCAGGGGGCGGAAGAACACTGAAGCTTTCTTT.

This rearrangement joins TRBV6-6 to TRBJ2-7; a possible D gene is TRBD2 (5 bases). This CDR3 region has 14 residues. V was pared by 6 bases and J by 2 bases, with 14 bases between. Looked up from germline, CDR1 is MNHNY and CDR2 is SVGAGI (reference sequence). The chain's CDR3 is CASSNGGRAYEQYV. CDR3 bases: TGTGCCAGCAGCAATGGAGGCCGTGCCTACGAGCAGTACGTC.

The CDR3 region is CAWSRRTEQFF. In DNA, the CDR3 is TGTGCCTGGAGTCGGAGAACTGAGCAGTTCTTC. This chain links TRBV30 with TRBJ2-1; D is uncertain. CDR3 length: 11 amino acids. The V end was cut by 2 bases, the J end by 9 bases, with 8 bases between. The germline V gene encodes CDR1 GTSNPN and CDR2 SVGIG (reference sequence).

The V gene is TRBV6-5, the J gene TRBJ2-3; TRBD1 might be the D (5 bases). Trimming removed 4 bases from V and 4 bases from J, with 15 bases in between. The CDR3 loop spans 15 amino acids. The germline gives CDR1 MNHEY, CDR2 SVGAGI. CDR3 protein: CASSLLQGMADTQYF. Here the CDR3 DNA reads TGTGCCAGCAGTTTACTCCAGGGAATGGCAGATACGCAGTATTTT.

V and J are TRBV6-1 and TRBJ2-1; 10 bases agree with TRBD1. CDR3 length equals 14 residues. After removal of 4 bases from V and 8 bases from J, the junction contained 5 bases not matched to a gene. Germline V gene lookup returns CDR1 MNHNS and CDR2 SASEGT. The CDR3: CASSAGQGNHEQFF. CDR3 nucleotide sequence: TGTGCCAGCAGTGCGGGACAGGGGAATCATGAGCAGTTCTTC.

The genes are TRBV5-1 and TRBJ2-7; 8 bases map to TRBD1. The germline V gene encodes CDR1 SGHRS and CDR2 YFSETQ. This CDR3 spans 14 amino acids. V lost 8 bases to trimming and J lost 1 base; unmatched junction nucleotides: 8. The CDR3 here is CARGNGQGSYEQYV. The CDR3 nucleotides are TGCGCCAGAGGGAACGGACAGGGTTCCTACGAGCAGTACGTC.

This clone has a single count. This chain uses TRBV12-5 with TRBJ1-1; a possible D gene is TRBD1 (5 bases). Trimming removed 2 bases at V and 4 bases at J, with 8 bases between. The V gene's germline CDR1 is LGHNT and CDR2 FRNRAP. This CDR3 contains 13 residues. This chain's CDR3 is CASGLYQGTEAFF. CDR3 bases: TGTGCTAGTGGTTTGTACCAGGGCACTGAAGCTTTCTTT.

The V call is TRBV5-6, the J call TRBJ2-5, with TRBD2 matching 11 bases. The CDR3 extends over 17 amino acids. Germline CDR1 and CDR2: SGHDT and YYEEEE. V was clipped by 0 bases and J by 1 base; unmatched bases: 5. DNA for the CDR3: TGTGCCAGCAGCTTGGAGGCTAGCGGGGGGTCCCAAGAGACCCAGTACTTC. Amino acids: CASSLEASGGSQETQYF.

The gene calls are TRBV9 and TRBJ2-5, with D perhaps matching TRBD2 (5 bases). The CDR3 spans 14 residues. Germline assignment: CDR1 SGDLS and CDR2 YYNGEE. Trimming removed 0 bases at V and 2 bases at J, with 8 bases between. CDR3 in DNA: TGTGCCAGCAGCGTAGGGGTAGCGCAAGAGACCCAGTACTTC. Amino acid sequence: CASSVGVAQETQYF.

V usage is TRBV7-6 and J usage is TRBJ2-1, with 14 bases fitting TRBD2. The CDR3 has 18 residues. Germline V gene lookup returns CDR1 SGHVS and CDR2 FNYEAQ. J lost 6 bases, V lost 5 bases, and 12 bases had no gene match. The chain's CDR3 is CASSPGTSGREFSNEQFF. The CDR3, as DNA: TGTGCCAGCAGCCCGGGGACTAGCGGGAGAGAGTTCAGCAATGAGCAGTTCTTC.

The chain uses TRBV19 and TRBJ1-1, with TRBD1 identical over 11 bases. CDR3 length: 17 amino acids. The V gene's germline CDR1 is LNHDA and CDR2 SQIVND (reference sequence). The J segment lost 5 bases and the V segment lost 3 bases, leaving 11 bases of the junction unmatched. DNA of the CDR3: TGTGCCAGTAGTATCAACTTGGGACAGGGGGGGAAAACTGAAGCTTTCTTT. Translation: CASSINLGQGGKTEAFF. Using reference TRBV19 and TRBJ1-1 for the parts outside the CDR3, the full variable domain is DGGITQSPKYLFRKEGQNVTLSCEQNLNHDAMYWYRQDPGQGLRLIYYSQIVNDFQKGDIAEGYSVSREKKESFPLTVTSAQKNPTAFYLCASSINLGQGGKTEAFFGQGTRLTVV.

The rearrangement uses TRBV5-1 and TRBJ2-5; TRBD2 matches at 10 bases. The CDR3 runs 16 residues. V shed 4 bases, J shed 3 bases, and the junction held 9 bases outside the gene matches. CDR1 and CDR2 from the germline V gene are SGHRS and YFSETQ. CDR3 amino acids: CASSVRTSGLEETQYF. The CDR3 DNA reads as TGCGCCAGCAGCGTTAGGACTAGCGGACTGGAAGAGACCCAGTACTTC.

This clone has more than one count but fewer than ten. The rearrangement links TRBV6-4 to TRBJ2-2; 12 positions match TRBD1. Germline CDR1 and CDR2: MRHNA and SNTAGT. V shed 6 bases and J 3 bases; nucleotides not matched to a gene: 5. CDR3 length: 16 residues. The CDR3 sequence is CASRGGTGGDTGELFF. The CDR3 nucleotides read TGTGCCAGCAGAGGCGGGACAGGGGGCGACACCGGGGAGCTGTTTTTT.

This clone has only a few counts. The rearrangement joins TRBV5-8 to TRBJ2-7, with 12 bases that match TRBD2. V gave up 3 bases and J gave up 4 bases; unmatched junction bases: 2. Germline loops: CDR1 SGHTS, CDR2 YDEGEE. CDR3 length equals 14 residues. The CDR3 region is CASSSSGGAYEQYV. Written as DNA, the CDR3 is TGTGCCAGCAGCTCTAGCGGGGGGGCTTACGAGCAGTACGTC.